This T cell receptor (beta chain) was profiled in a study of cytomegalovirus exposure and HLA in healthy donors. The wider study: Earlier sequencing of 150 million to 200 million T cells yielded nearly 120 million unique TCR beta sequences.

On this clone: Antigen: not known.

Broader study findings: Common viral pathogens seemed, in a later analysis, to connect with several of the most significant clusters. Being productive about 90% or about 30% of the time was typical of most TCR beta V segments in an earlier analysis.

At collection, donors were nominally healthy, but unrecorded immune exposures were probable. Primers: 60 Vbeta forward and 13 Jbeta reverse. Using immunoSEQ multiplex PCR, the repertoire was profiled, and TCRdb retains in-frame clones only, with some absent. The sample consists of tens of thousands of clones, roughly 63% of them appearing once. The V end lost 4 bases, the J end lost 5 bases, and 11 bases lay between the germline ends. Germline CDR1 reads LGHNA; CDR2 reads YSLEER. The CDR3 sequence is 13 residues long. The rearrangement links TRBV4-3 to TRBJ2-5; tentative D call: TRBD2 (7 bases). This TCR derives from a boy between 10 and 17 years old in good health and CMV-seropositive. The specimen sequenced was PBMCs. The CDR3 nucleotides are TGCGCCAGCAGCCTACAGGGAGGGGAGACCCAGTACTTC. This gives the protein CASSLQGGETQYF.